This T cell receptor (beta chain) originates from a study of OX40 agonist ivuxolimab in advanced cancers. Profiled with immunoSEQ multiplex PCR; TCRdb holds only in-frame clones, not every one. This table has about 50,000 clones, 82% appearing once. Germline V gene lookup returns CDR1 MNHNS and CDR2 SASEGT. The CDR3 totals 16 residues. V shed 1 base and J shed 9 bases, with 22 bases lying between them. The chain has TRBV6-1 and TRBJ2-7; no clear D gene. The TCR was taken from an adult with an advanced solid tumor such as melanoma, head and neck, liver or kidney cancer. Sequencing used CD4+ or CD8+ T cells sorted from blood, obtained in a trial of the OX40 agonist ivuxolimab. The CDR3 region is CASSEGWQVRPGGQYF. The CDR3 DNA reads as TGTGCCAGCAGTGAAGGATGGCAGGTTCGGCCGGGTGGGCAGTACTTC.